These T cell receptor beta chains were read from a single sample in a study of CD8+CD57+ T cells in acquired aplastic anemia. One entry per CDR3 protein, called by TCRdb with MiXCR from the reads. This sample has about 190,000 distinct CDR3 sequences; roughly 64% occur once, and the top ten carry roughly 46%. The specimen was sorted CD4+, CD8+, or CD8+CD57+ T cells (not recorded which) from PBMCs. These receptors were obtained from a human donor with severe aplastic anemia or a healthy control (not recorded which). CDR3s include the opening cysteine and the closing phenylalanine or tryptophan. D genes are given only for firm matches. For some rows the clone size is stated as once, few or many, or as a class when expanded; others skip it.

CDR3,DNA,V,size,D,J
CSAHRGGDYGYTF,TGCAGTGCTCACAGGGGAGGGGACTATGGCTACACCTTC,TRBV20-1,-,TRBD1,TRBJ1-2
CASSHVLGEGQYNEKLFF,TGTGCCAGCAGTCACGTTCTGGGAGAGGGCCAATATAATGAAAAACTGTTTTTT,TRBV6-5,few,-,TRBJ1-4
CSARETSSYGYTF,TGCAGTGCTAGAGAGACCTCCTCCTATGGCTACACCTTC,TRBV20-1,-,-,TRBJ1-2
CASSHQGVYEQYF,TGTGCCAGCAGCCACCAGGGTGTTTACGAGCAGTACTTC,TRBV14,many,-,TRBJ2-7
CASSLGRGTDTRYF,TGTGCCAGCAGCTTAGGACGGGGAACAGATACGCGGTATTTT,TRBV7-9,-,-,TRBJ2-3
CATNRGNTEAFF,TGTGCCACCAACAGGGGGAACACTGAAGCTTTCTTT,TRBV6-9,once,TRBD1,TRBJ1-1
CASSQGTGTGELFF,TGTGCCAGCAGCCAAGGGACAGGTACCGGGGAGCTGTTTTTT,TRBV7-9,-,TRBD1,TRBJ2-2
CASREYMNTEAFF,TGTGCCAGCAGGGAGTACATGAACACTGAAGCTTTCTTT,TRBV27,few,-,TRBJ1-1
CASSLVASSKTDTQYF,TGTGCCAGCAGCTTAGTCGCTAGTAGTAAAACAGATACGCAGTACTTT,TRBV7-9,-,-,TRBJ2-3
CASSIEGTRYEQYF,TGTGCCAGCAGTATAGAGGGGACAAGGTACGAGCAGTACTTC,TRBV19,-,-,TRBJ2-7
CASRPGGATYEQYF,TGTGCCAGCAGGCCTGGTGGCGCTACCTACGAGCAGTACTTC,TRBV27,-,-,TRBJ2-7
CASSLDIGYNEQFF,TGCGCCAGCAGCTTGGACATTGGCTACAATGAGCAGTTCTTC,TRBV5-1,-,-,TRBJ2-1
CASGENGYTF,TGTGCCAGCGGGGAGAATGGCTACACCTTC,TRBV7-9,-,-,TRBJ1-2
CASSPGQLSGPEAFF,TGCGCCAGCAGCCCCGGACAGCTGTCAGGGCCTGAAGCTTTCTTT,TRBV5-1,-,-,TRBJ1-1
CASGDGGGEQFF,TGCGCCAGCGGGGACGGTGGTGGTGAGCAGTTCTTC,TRBV10-2,-,-,TRBJ2-1
CSVGGGPYNEQFF,TGCAGCGTAGGCGGGGGACCCTACAATGAGCAGTTCTTC,TRBV20-1,-,TRBD2,TRBJ2-1
CASKLGTGPYEQYF,TGCGCCAGCAAACTGGGGACAGGGCCCTACGAGCAGTACTTC,TRBV10-1,-,TRBD1,TRBJ2-7
CATSRDGWGRDNERFF,TGTGCCACCAGCAGAGACGGGTGGGGTAGGGACAATGAGCGGTTCTTC,TRBV15,-,-,TRBJ2-1
CSAAGTGSADTQYF,TGCAGTGCTGCCGGGACAGGGAGTGCAGATACGCAGTATTTT,TRBV20-1,-,TRBD1,TRBJ2-3
CASSNGLAGYEQYF,TGTGCCAGCAGTAATGGACTAGCGGGGTACGAGCAGTACTTC,TRBV27,many,TRBD2,TRBJ2-7
CASSYPRQAETYGYTF,TGTGCCAGCAGCTACCCCCGACAGGCGGAAACCTATGGCTACACCTTC,TRBV5-6,-,-,TRBJ1-2
CASSQQLDYEQYF,TGCGCCAGCAGCCAACAACTAGACTACGAGCAGTACTTC,TRBV4-1,-,-,TRBJ2-7
CSGRDRDYEQYF,TGCAGCGGCCGGGACAGGGATTACGAGCAGTACTTC,TRBV29-1,-,TRBD1,TRBJ2-7
CATSDQSSGLNEQFF,TGTGCCACCAGTGATCAATCTAGCGGACTCAATGAGCAGTTCTTC,TRBV24-1,-,TRBD2,TRBJ2-1
CAPRTGTGGLFF,TGTGCCCCCAGAACAGGGACCGGGGGGCTGTTTTTT,TRBV24-1,-,-,TRBJ2-2
CATGRFTGELFF,TGTGCCACGGGACGTTTCACCGGGGAGCTGTTTTTT,TRBV24-1,-,-,TRBJ2-2
CSVEGGINYGYTF,TGCAGCGTTGAAGGCGGGATTAACTATGGCTACACCTTC,TRBV29-1,-,-,TRBJ1-2
CASDSGGRNEKLFF,TGCGCCTCGGACAGCGGGGGACGTAATGAAAAACTGTTTTTT,TRBV30,many,-,TRBJ1-4
CASSLKPTGGDYGYTF,TGTGCCAGCAGCCTCAAACCTACAGGGGGCGATTATGGCTACACCTTC,TRBV14,medium-sized,TRBD1,TRBJ1-2
CSARSVQGLGF,TGCAGTGCTAGATCTGTACAGGGACTAGGCTTT,TRBV20-1,once,-,TRBJ1-5
CASSYGQGGETQYF,TGTGCCAGCAGTTATGGACAGGGGGGAGAGACCCAGTACTTC,TRBV5-8,many,TRBD1,TRBJ2-5
CASSPNRGVGGNTIYF,TGTGCCAGCAGCCCAAACCGGGGGGTGGGCGGAAACACCATATATTTT,TRBV7-6,many,-,TRBJ1-3
CASGQHGLYEQYF,TGCGCCAGCGGACAACACGGCCTCTACGAGCAGTACTTC,TRBV4-1,few,-,TRBJ2-7